Listed below are T cell receptor beta chains from one sample, sequenced in a study of cytomegalovirus exposure and HLA in healthy donors. Sequencing was performed with immunoSEQ multiplex PCR; in TCRdb, only in-frame clones are kept and a portion is missing. The data contain about 190,000 clones, approximately 75% of them singletons. The sample comprised PBMCs. These receptors were taken from a man in his thirties or forties in good health and CMV-seropositive. Each CDR3 is given with its conserved first and last residue. The D gene is left open where the match is weak. Size tells how often a clone was seen (once, few, many) or the class of an expanded clone, and some rows leave it out.

cdr3_nt cdr3_aa d_call j_call v_call clone_size
TGCGCCAGCAGCAACGGACTAGTCTCGGATGAGCAGTTCTTC CASSNGLVSDEQFF TRBD2 TRBJ2-1 TRBV5-1 -
TGTGCCAGCAGCGGAAGGGACAGGGCGAACACTGAAGCTTTCTTT CASSGRDRANTEAFF TRBD1 TRBJ1-1 TRBV5-4 -
TGTGCCAGCATGGGAGGAAATAGCAATCAGCCCCAGCATTTT CASMGGNSNQPQHF - TRBJ1-5 TRBV2 -
TGTGCCAGCAGCTCCATTATAGACTCTTACTATGGCTACACCTTC CASSSIIDSYYGYTF - TRBJ1-2 TRBV13 -
TGTGCCAGCAGCTTCGGGAACCCCATTGCCGGGGAGCTGTTTTTT CASSFGNPIAGELFF - TRBJ2-2 TRBV7-6 few
TGTGCCAGCAGTAGGGGGGGAGAGGGAGATACGCAGTATTTT CASSRGGEGDTQYF - TRBJ2-3 TRBV5-4 -
TGTGCCAGCAGCGCACCCGGACTAGCGGGGGACCCTGAGCAGTTCTTC CASSAPGLAGDPEQFF TRBD2 TRBJ2-1 TRBV9 -
TGTGCCAGCAGGGGCGGGCCCCGTGGTACAGATACGCAGTATTTT CASRGGPRGTDTQYF - TRBJ2-3 TRBV5-4 -
TGCGCCAGCAGCCAAGACGCCGACAGGGGATTTCTCTACGAGCAGTACTTC CASSQDADRGFLYEQYF TRBD1 TRBJ2-7 TRBV4-3 -
TGTGCCAGCAGCCGCGGACAGGGGGTCACTGAAGCTTTCTTT CASSRGQGVTEAFF TRBD1 TRBJ1-1 TRBV9 -
TGCGCCAGCGGCAGGGGAGGGTATCAAGAGACCCAGTACTTC CASGRGGYQETQYF - TRBJ2-5 TRBV10-2 few
TGCAGCGTGGGGGAGCAGGGGGCGTTAGGGGATACGCAGTATTTT CSVGEQGALGDTQYF TRBD1 TRBJ2-3 TRBV29-1 -
TGTGCCACCTCTCTCACAGGGGAGCGCGGCAATCAGCCCCAGCATTTT CATSLTGERGNQPQHF TRBD1 TRBJ1-5 TRBV18 -
TGCGCCAACCCAGGGGTCTCCTACGAGCAGTACTTC CANPGVSYEQYF - TRBJ2-7 TRBV10-1 -
TGTGCCAGCTCACCACTGGCCCCAGGGTCCACAGATACGCAGTATTTT CASSPLAPGSTDTQYF - TRBJ2-3 TRBV18 -
TGTGCCAGTAGCCGTGACAGTAATGAAAAACTGTTTTTT CASSRDSNEKLFF - TRBJ1-4 TRBV19 few
TGCGCCAGCAGTGAGGGGGGAGGGAGCTCCTACGAGCAGTACTTC CASSEGGGSSYEQYF TRBD2 TRBJ2-7 TRBV10-1 -
TGTGCCAGCAGGTTGGAAGACAGGAGGAGTGAAGCTTTCTTT CASRLEDRRSEAFF - TRBJ1-1 TRBV7-9 few
TGTGCCAGCAGCGTAGCTTCAGCGGGAGTGAGCACAGATACGCAGTATTTT CASSVASAGVSTDTQYF TRBD2 TRBJ2-3 TRBV9 -
TGTGCCAGCGGCACAACACCGTACCAAGAGACCCAGTACTTC CASGTTPYQETQYF - TRBJ2-5 TRBV27 -
TGTGCCAGCAGTTACTCGGAAGGGGGCTTCCACGAGCAGTACTTC CASSYSEGGFHEQYF TRBD1 TRBJ2-7 TRBV6-5 few
TGCAGTGCTAGCAGGGGCCGGGGCTACACCTTC CSASRGRGYTF - TRBJ1-2 TRBV20-1 few
TGTGCCAGCAGTGCTATTCAGGGGGCATTCAACGAGCAGTACTTC CASSAIQGAFNEQYF TRBD1 TRBJ2-7 TRBV6-1 -
TGTGCCAGCTCACCTCCGGGGACTAGTGGAAACACCATATATTTT CASSPPGTSGNTIYF - TRBJ1-3 TRBV18 -
TGTGCCAGCAGTGCCGGGAGTAGCTCCTACAATGAGCAGTTCTTC CASSAGSSSYNEQFF - TRBJ2-1 TRBV25-1 -
TGTGCCAGCAGCCCCCTTAAAACCTTCGGGAACACTGAAGCTTTCTTT CASSPLKTFGNTEAFF - TRBJ1-1 TRBV7-2 -
TGTGCCAGCAGTTACTCCGGGAGAAAAGGCTACACCTTC CASSYSGRKGYTF - TRBJ1-2 TRBV6-5 -
TGTGCCAGCAGCTTAGACAGGGGGGGCTACACCTTC CASSLDRGGYTF TRBD1 TRBJ1-2 TRBV7-2 few